The rows below give T cell receptor beta chains drawn from one sample of a study of circulating CD8 cells and anti-PD-1 response in melanoma. Via MiXCR, TCRdb re-called the reads, giving one row per CDR3 protein. The sample includes about 2,100 distinct CDR3 sequences, roughly 6.9% of them seen just once. The material sequenced was CD8+ T cells from PBMCs, taken at baseline or after one month of anti-PD-1 therapy (not recorded which). These receptor sequences come from a human donor with melanoma. Each CDR3 is given with its conserved first and last residue. D genes are given only for firm matches. A row's size may be missing; if present it is once, few, many or a size class.

clone_size: medium-sized; j_call: TRBJ2-7; d_call: NA; v_call: TRBV7-9; cdr3_nt: TGTGCCAGCAGCTTCCCCTTATCCTACGAGCAGTACTTC; cdr3_aa: CASSFPLSYEQYF
clone_size: medium-sized; j_call: TRBJ2-6; d_call: NA; v_call: TRBV29-1; cdr3_nt: TGCAGCGCTATTAGTGGCGGAGCTGGGGCCAACGTCCTGACTTTC; cdr3_aa: CSAISGGAGANVLTF
clone_size: few; j_call: TRBJ2-3; d_call: TRBD2; v_call: TRBV14; cdr3_nt: TGTGCCAGCAGCCAAGAGCTAGCGGACACAGATACGCAGTATTTT; cdr3_aa: CASSQELADTDTQYF
clone_size: large; j_call: TRBJ2-2; d_call: NA; v_call: TRBV29-1; cdr3_nt: TGCAGCGTTGAAGTGGCAGCCACCGGGGAGCTGTTTTTT; cdr3_aa: CSVEVAATGELFF
clone_size: few; j_call: TRBJ2-7; d_call: TRBD2; v_call: TRBV5-4; cdr3_nt: TGTGCCAGCAGCCCCGGGACTAGCGGGAGGGGCTCCTACGAGCAGTACTTC; cdr3_aa: CASSPGTSGRGSYEQYF
clone_size: NA; j_call: TRBJ2-7; d_call: NA; v_call: TRBV9; cdr3_nt: TGTGCCAGCAGCGTCTCCGGGGCTAGCGCCTACGAGCAGTACTTC; cdr3_aa: CASSVSGASAYEQYF
clone_size: few; j_call: TRBJ2-1; d_call: TRBD2; v_call: TRBV25-1; cdr3_nt: TGTGCCGGCTCTTGGGCTAGCGGGACTAGTGAGCAGTTCTTC; cdr3_aa: CAGSWASGTSEQFF
clone_size: medium-sized; j_call: TRBJ2-7; d_call: NA; v_call: TRBV28; cdr3_nt: TGTGCCAGCAGTCCCCTCAGGACCTCCTACGAGCAGTACTTC; cdr3_aa: CASSPLRTSYEQYF
clone_size: medium-sized; j_call: TRBJ2-2; d_call: NA; v_call: TRBV19; cdr3_nt: TGTGCCAGTACATTAGGGGTTGTACCCGGGGAGCTGTTTTTT; cdr3_aa: CASTLGVVPGELFF
clone_size: medium-sized; j_call: TRBJ1-6; d_call: TRBD1; v_call: TRBV27; cdr3_nt: TGTGCCAGCAGTCCCAGGGGGCGCATAGGATCACCCCTCCACTTT; cdr3_aa: CASSPRGRIGSPLHF
clone_size: NA; j_call: TRBJ1-1; d_call: TRBD1; v_call: TRBV19; cdr3_nt: TGTGCCAGTAGTATCTCGACAGGGCGAACTGAAGCTTTCTTT; cdr3_aa: CASSISTGRTEAFF
clone_size: medium-sized; j_call: TRBJ2-7; d_call: NA; v_call: TRBV6-4; cdr3_nt: TGTGCCAGCAGTGACTCGTGGGAGAGCGACGAGCAGTACTTC; cdr3_aa: CASSDSWESDEQYF
clone_size: medium-sized; j_call: TRBJ1-2; d_call: TRBD1; v_call: TRBV29-1; cdr3_nt: TGCAGCGTTGAAGAACAAGGGACAGGGAAGGGCTACACCTTC; cdr3_aa: CSVEEQGTGKGYTF
clone_size: medium-sized; j_call: TRBJ1-1; d_call: NA; v_call: TRBV2; cdr3_nt: TGTGCCAGCAGTGATGGGATTAGCACTGAAGCTTTCTTT; cdr3_aa: CASSDGISTEAFF
clone_size: medium-sized; j_call: TRBJ1-5; d_call: NA; v_call: TRBV28; cdr3_nt: TGTGCCAGCACCACGGGGAATCAGCCCCAGCATTTT; cdr3_aa: CASTTGNQPQHF
clone_size: medium-sized; j_call: TRBJ2-7; d_call: NA; v_call: TRBV28; cdr3_nt: TGTGCCAGCAGCTTGGGAAACTACGAGCAGTACTTC; cdr3_aa: CASSLGNYEQYF
clone_size: medium-sized; j_call: TRBJ2-4; d_call: TRBD2; v_call: TRBV28; cdr3_nt: TGTGCCAGCAGTTCCTCTAGCGGGCTAGCCAAAAACATTCAGTACTTC; cdr3_aa: CASSSSSGLAKNIQYF
clone_size: few; j_call: TRBJ2-1; d_call: NA; v_call: TRBV28; cdr3_nt: TGTGCCAGCACCGTGTATAGCTCCTACAATGAGCAGTTCTTC; cdr3_aa: CASTVYSSYNEQFF
clone_size: medium-sized; j_call: TRBJ2-1; d_call: NA; v_call: TRBV28; cdr3_nt: TGTGCCAGCAGTTTCGAGGGGGGGGTTAACAATGAGCAGTTCTTC; cdr3_aa: CASSFEGGVNNEQFF
clone_size: medium-sized; j_call: TRBJ2-1; d_call: TRBD2; v_call: TRBV14; cdr3_nt: TGTGCCAGCAGCCAAGATCAGGGACTAGCGGGACGATACAATGAGCAGTTCTTC; cdr3_aa: CASSQDQGLAGRYNEQFF
clone_size: medium-sized; j_call: TRBJ2-3; d_call: TRBD1; v_call: TRBV6-5; cdr3_nt: TGTGCCAGCAGCCCTCAGACAGGGGGTCTCGGGACGCAGTATTTT; cdr3_aa: CASSPQTGGLGTQYF
clone_size: medium-sized; j_call: TRBJ2-7; d_call: TRBD2; v_call: TRBV19; cdr3_nt: TGTGCCAGTAGTATGTTTGGCGGGAGTATACACGAGCAGTACTTC; cdr3_aa: CASSMFGGSIHEQYF
clone_size: medium-sized; j_call: TRBJ1-2; d_call: TRBD1; v_call: TRBV24-1; cdr3_nt: TGTGCCACCAGTGAATTGGGACAGGACTACACCTTC; cdr3_aa: CATSELGQDYTF
clone_size: few; j_call: TRBJ2-2; d_call: TRBD1; v_call: TRBV28; cdr3_nt: TGTGCCAGCAGTTTATCTCCAGGGGGCGGCGGGGAGCTGTTTTTT; cdr3_aa: CASSLSPGGGGELFF
clone_size: medium-sized; j_call: TRBJ2-7; d_call: NA; v_call: TRBV28; cdr3_nt: TGTGCCAGCAGGGAGAGCTCCTACGAGCAGTACTTC; cdr3_aa: CASRESSYEQYF
clone_size: few; j_call: TRBJ2-3; d_call: NA; v_call: TRBV20-1; cdr3_nt: TGCAGTGCGGATCGAGGGATTAGCACAGATACGCAGTATTTT; cdr3_aa: CSADRGISTDTQYF
clone_size: few; j_call: TRBJ1-2; d_call: NA; v_call: TRBV19; cdr3_nt: TGTGCCAGTACAACGGACAAAAGATATGGCTACACCTTC; cdr3_aa: CASTTDKRYGYTF
clone_size: medium-sized; j_call: TRBJ2-1; d_call: NA; v_call: TRBV10-3; cdr3_nt: TGTGCCATCAGGGCCACGGGGAGCTCGAATGAGCAGTTCTTC; cdr3_aa: CAIRATGSSNEQFF
clone_size: medium-sized; j_call: TRBJ2-7; d_call: TRBD2; v_call: TRBV28; cdr3_nt: TGTGCCAGCAGTTCGGAGCCGGGACTAGCCTTTTACGAGCAGTACTTC; cdr3_aa: CASSSEPGLAFYEQYF
clone_size: medium-sized; j_call: TRBJ2-2; d_call: NA; v_call: TRBV19; cdr3_nt: TGTGCCAGTAGCCCGCAGAGGGCGGTTGCCGGGGAGCTGTTTTTT; cdr3_aa: CASSPQRAVAGELFF
clone_size: medium-sized; j_call: TRBJ2-5; d_call: NA; v_call: TRBV27; cdr3_nt: TGTGCCAGCAGTTTATCGTTAGGCAGGGTGGCGGAGACCCAGTACTTC; cdr3_aa: CASSLSLGRVAETQYF
clone_size: medium-sized; j_call: TRBJ1-3; d_call: NA; v_call: TRBV4-1; cdr3_nt: TGCGCCAGCAGCCACCTCCGGGACTCAGGAAACACCATATATTTT; cdr3_aa: CASSHLRDSGNTIYF